This TCR beta chain derives from a study of blood T cell repertoires in COVID-19. This clone was detected once. The assay was immunoSEQ multiplex PCR, and TCRdb's table has in-frame clones only and misses some. The sample gives 140,000 to 150,000 clones, 85% to 90% of which show up once; about 6.5% is in the top ten. The CDR3 loop spans 15 amino acids. V lost 4 bases, J lost 4 bases, and 7 bases stayed unmatched. Germline V gene data show CDR1 as SGHDT and CDR2 as YYEEEE. Sequenced sample: peripheral blood. J is TRBJ2-3 and V is TRBV5-6, with 9 bases identical to TRBD1. This TCR derives from an elderly man with acute or convalescent COVID-19. This CDR3 is CASSPGQGRSDTQYF. CDR3 bases: TGTGCCAGCAGCCCGGGACAGGGTAGATCAGATACGCAGTATTTT.